This T cell receptor beta chain was captured in a study of cytotoxic CD8 clonotypes in ibrutinib-treated CLL. Study-level information: The response samples were taken once patients had been treated for a median of about 12 months, range 6 to 36. Samples showed on average about 260,000 productive templates and approximately 94,000 productive rearrangements. Study conclusions and caveats: Rare overall, public clonotypes shrank or held steady under therapy.

The table came from immunoSEQ multiplex PCR; TCRdb's copy has only in-frame clones and leaves some out. The sample records about 140,000 clones, approximately 75% being singletons. Notes on this clone: Antigen unknown.

V lost 6 bases, J lost 6 bases, and 16 bases lay in between. From germline, CDR1 is SGHDN and CDR2 FVKESK. CDR3 length: 14 amino acids. This clonotype was obtained from a human donor with chronic lymphocytic leukemia. Here the sequenced sample was PBMCs, taken after 12 months of ibrutinib treatment. This chain connects TRBV14 to TRBJ2-3, with a possible D match to TRBD1 (6 bases). For the CDR3, the DNA is TGTGCCAGCAGTTCCCGACAGGATAGGGATACGCAGTATTTT. This codes for CASSSRQDRDTQYF.